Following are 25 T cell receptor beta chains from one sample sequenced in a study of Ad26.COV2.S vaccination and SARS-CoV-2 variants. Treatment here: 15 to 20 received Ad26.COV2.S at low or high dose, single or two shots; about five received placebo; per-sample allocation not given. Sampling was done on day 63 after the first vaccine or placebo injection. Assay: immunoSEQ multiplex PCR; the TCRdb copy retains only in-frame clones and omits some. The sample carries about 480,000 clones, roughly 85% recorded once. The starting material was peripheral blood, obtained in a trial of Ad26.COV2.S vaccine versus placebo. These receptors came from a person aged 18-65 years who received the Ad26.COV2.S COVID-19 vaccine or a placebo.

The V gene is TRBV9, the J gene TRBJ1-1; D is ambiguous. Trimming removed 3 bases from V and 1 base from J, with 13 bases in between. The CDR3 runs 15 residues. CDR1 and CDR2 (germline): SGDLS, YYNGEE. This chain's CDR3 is CASSASSTGNTEAFF. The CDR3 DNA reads TGTGCCAGCAGCGCATCCTCGACTGGGAACACTGAAGCTTTCTTT.

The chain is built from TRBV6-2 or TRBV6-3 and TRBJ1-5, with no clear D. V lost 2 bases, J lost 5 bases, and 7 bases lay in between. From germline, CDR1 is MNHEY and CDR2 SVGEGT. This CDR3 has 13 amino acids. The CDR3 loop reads CASSYGLDQPQHF. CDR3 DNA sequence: TGTGCCAGCAGTTACGGTCTCGATCAGCCCCAGCATTTT.

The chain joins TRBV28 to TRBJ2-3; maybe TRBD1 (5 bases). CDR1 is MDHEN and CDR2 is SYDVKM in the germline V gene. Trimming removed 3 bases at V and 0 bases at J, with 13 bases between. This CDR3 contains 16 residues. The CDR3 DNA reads TGTGCCAGCAGTTTGTATTCAGGGATAAGCACAGATACGCAGTATTTT. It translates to CASSLYSGISTDTQYF.

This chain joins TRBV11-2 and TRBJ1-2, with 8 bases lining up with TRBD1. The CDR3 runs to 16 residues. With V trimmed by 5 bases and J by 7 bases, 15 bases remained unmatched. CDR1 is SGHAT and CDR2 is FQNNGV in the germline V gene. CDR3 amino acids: CASSPIRTQGAGGYTF. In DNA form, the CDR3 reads TGTGCCAGCAGCCCCATTCGAACTCAGGGGGCGGGTGGCTACACCTTC.

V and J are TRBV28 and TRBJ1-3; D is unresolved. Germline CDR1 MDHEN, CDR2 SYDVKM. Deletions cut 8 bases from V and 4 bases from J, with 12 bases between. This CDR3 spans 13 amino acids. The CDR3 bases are TGTGCCAGCTATCGCAGCACGGGAAACACCATATATTTT. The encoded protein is CASYRSTGNTIYF.

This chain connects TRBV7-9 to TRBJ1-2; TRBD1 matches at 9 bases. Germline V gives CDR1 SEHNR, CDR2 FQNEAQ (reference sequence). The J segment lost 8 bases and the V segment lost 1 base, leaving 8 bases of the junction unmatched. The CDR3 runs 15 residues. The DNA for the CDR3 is TGTGCCAGCAGCTTAGGGACAGGGGCGACTCGGGGCTACACCTTC. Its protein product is CASSLGTGATRGYTF.

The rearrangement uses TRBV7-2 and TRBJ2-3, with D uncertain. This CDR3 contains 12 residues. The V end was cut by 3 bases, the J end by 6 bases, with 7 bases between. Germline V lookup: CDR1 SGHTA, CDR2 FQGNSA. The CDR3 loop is CASSFGVDTQYF. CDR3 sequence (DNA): TGTGCCAGCAGCTTCGGTGTGGATACGCAGTATTTT. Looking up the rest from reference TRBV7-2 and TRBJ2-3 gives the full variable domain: GAGVSQSPSNKVTEKGKDVELRCDPISGHTALYWYRQSLGQGLEFLIYFQGNSAPDKSGLPSDRFSAERTGGSVSTLTIQRTQQEDSAVYLCASSFGVDTQYFGPGTRLTVL.

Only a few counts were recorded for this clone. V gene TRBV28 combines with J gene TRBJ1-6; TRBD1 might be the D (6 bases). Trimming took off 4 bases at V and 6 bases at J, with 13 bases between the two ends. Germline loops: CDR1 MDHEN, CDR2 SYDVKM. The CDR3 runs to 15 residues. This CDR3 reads CASSSAIQGNSPLHF. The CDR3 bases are TGTGCCAGCAGTTCCGCGATACAGGGTAATTCACCCCTCCACTTT.

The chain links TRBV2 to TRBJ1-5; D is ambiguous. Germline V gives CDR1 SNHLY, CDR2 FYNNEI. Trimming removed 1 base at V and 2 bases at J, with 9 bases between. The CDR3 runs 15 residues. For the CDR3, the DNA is TGTGCCAGCAGTGAAGAGTCTAGAGGCAATCAGCCCCAGCATTTT. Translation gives CASSEESRGNQPQHF.

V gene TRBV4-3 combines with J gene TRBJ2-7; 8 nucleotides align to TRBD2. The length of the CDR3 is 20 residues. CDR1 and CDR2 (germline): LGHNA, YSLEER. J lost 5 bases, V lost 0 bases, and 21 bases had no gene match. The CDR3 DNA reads TGCGCCAGCAGCCAAGATTTTCACGTCGGTAGCGGGAATCACGTCGACGAGCAGTACTTC. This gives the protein CASSQDFHVGSGNHVDEQYF.

In nucleotides, the CDR3 is TGTGCCAGCAGCTTGGCCGGGGGCCGCTACGAGCAGTACTTC. Protein: CASSLAGGRYEQYF. The chain combines TRBV5-4 with TRBJ2-7, with D perhaps TRBD1 or TRBD2 (6 bases each). Per the germline V gene, CDR1 is SGHNT and CDR2 is YYREEE (reference sequence). Trimming shortened V by 0 bases and J by 3 bases, and 10 bases separated the two germline ends. The CDR3 contains 14 residues.

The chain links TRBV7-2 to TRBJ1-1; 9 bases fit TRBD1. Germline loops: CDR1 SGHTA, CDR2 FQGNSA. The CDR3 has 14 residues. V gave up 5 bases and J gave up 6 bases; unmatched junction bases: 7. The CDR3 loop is CASSPFGQGSEAFF. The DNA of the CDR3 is TGTGCCAGCAGCCCCTTCGGACAGGGGTCTGAAGCTTTCTTT.

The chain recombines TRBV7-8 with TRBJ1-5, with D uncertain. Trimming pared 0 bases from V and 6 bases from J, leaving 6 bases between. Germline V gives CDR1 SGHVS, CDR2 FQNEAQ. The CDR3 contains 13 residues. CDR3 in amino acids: CASSLAGSQPQHF. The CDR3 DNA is TGTGCCAGCAGCTTAGCGGGTAGTCAGCCCCAGCATTTT.

CDR3 sequence: CASSLDRVFEQYF. In DNA form, the CDR3 reads TGTGCCAGCAGCTTAGACAGGGTATTCGAGCAGTACTTC. The chain uses TRBV11-2 and TRBJ2-7, with D possibly matching TRBD1 (5 bases). With 0 bases removed from V and 6 bases from J, the gap between germline ends came to 9 bases. The CDR3 sequence is 13 residues long. Germline-derived CDR1 and CDR2 are SGHAT and FQNNGV.

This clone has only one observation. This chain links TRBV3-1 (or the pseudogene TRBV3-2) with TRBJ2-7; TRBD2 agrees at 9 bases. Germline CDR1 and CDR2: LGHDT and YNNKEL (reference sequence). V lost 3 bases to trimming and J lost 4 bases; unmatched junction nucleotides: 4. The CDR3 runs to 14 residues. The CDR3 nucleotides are TGTGCCAGCAGCCACGGTAGCGGGAGTTACGAGCAGTACTTC. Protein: CASSHGSGSYEQYF.

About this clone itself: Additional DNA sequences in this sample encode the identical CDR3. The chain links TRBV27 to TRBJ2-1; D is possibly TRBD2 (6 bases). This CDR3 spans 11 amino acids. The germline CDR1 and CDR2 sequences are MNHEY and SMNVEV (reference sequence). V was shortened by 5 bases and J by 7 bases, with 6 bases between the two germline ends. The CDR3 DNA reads TGTGCCAGCAGTGGAGGGAATGAGCAGTTCTTC. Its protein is CASSGGNEQFF.

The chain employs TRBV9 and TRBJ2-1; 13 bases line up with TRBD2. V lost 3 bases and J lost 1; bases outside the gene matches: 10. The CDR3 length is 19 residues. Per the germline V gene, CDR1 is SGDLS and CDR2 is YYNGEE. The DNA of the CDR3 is TGTGCCAGCAGCGAAACTCGGACTAGCGGGAGTATTTCCTACAATGAGCAGTTCTTC. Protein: CASSETRTSGSISYNEQFF. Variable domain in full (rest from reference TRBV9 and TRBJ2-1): DSGVTQTPKHLITATGQRVTLRCSPRSGDLSVYWYQQSLDQGLQFLIQYYNGEERAKGNILERFSAQQFPDLHSELNLSSLELGDSALYFCASSETRTSGSISYNEQFFGPGTRLTVL.

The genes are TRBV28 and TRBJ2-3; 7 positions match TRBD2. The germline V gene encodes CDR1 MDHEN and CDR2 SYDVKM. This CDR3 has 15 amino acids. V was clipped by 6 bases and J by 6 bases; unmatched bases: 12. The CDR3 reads CASRTAAGAVDTQYF. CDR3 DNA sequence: TGTGCCAGCAGAACTGCGGCGGGAGCGGTTGATACGCAGTATTTT.

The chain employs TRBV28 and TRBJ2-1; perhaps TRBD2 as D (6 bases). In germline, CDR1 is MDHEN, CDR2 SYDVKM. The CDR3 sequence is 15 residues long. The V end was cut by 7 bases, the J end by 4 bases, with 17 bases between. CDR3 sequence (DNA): TGTGCCAGCACTGAACGGACTACAATATACAATGAGCAGTTCTTC. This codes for CASTERTTIYNEQFF.

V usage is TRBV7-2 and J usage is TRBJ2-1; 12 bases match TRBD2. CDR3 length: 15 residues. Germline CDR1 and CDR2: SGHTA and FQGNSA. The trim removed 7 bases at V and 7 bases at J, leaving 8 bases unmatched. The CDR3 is CASTLWTSGINEQFF. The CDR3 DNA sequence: TGTGCCAGCACCCTTTGGACTAGCGGGATAAATGAGCAGTTCTTC.

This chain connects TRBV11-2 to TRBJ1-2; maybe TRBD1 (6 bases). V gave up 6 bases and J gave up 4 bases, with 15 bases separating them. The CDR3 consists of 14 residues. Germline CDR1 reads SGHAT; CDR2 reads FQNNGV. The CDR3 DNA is TGTGCCAGCAGTGCTTTGGGGGGCATCTATGGCTACACCTTC. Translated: CASSALGGIYGYTF.

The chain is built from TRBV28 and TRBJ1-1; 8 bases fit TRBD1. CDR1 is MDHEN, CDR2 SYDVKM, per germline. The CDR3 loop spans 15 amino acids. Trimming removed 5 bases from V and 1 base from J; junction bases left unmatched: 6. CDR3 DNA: TGTGCCAGCAGTCAACGGACAGGGTCGAACACTGAAGCTTTCTTT. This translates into CASSQRTGSNTEAFF.

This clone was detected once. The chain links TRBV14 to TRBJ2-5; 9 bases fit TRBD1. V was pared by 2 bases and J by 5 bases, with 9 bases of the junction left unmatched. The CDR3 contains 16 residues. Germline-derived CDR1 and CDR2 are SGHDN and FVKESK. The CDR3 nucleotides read TGTGCCAGCAGCCAATCCCTTCCGGGACAGGGCGAGACCCAGTACTTC. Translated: CASSQSLPGQGETQYF.

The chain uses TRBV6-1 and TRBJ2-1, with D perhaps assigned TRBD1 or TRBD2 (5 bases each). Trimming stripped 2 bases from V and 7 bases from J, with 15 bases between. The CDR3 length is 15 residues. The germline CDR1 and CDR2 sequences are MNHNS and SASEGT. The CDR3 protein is CASSEWGTRKNEQFF. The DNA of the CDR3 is TGTGCCAGCAGTGAATGGGGGACGAGAAAAAATGAGCAGTTCTTC.

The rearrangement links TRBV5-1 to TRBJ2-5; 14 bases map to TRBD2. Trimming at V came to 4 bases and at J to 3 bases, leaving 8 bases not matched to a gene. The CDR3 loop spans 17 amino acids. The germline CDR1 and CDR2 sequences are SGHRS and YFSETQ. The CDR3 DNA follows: TGCGCCAGCAGCCTCGGGACTAGCGGGAGAGTTGAAGAGACCCAGTACTTC. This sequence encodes CASSLGTSGRVEETQYF.